Listed below are T cell receptor beta chains from one sample, sequenced in a study of CD8 T cells in ankylosing spondylitis. Using its own MiXCR run on the 5' RACE reads, TCRdb lists one record per CDR3 protein. Here the sample spans roughly 400,000 distinct CDR3 sequences, about a fifth being singletons. The sequenced material came from blood, either unsorted or a sorted T cell fraction (not recorded which). Every receptor here comes from a male donor with ankylosing spondylitis. Both conserved end residues are part of each CDR3. D genes are given only for firm matches. A clone size is listed for some rows: how often the clone was seen (once, few, many), or a class if it is expanded.

>few|TRBV4-1|TRBD1|TRBJ2-5
CASSQDRVGRGPETQYF
TGCGCCAGCAGCCAAGATCGGGTAGGCAGGGGGCCGGAGACCCAGTACTTC
>.|TRBV9|.|TRBJ2-7
CASSVDLATFYEQYF
TGTGCCAGCAGCGTAGACCTAGCTACTTTCTACGAGCAGTACTTC
>.|TRBV5-1|.|TRBJ1-1
CASSFGGGFPEAFF
TGCGCCAGCAGCTTTGGGGGTGGTTTCCCTGAAGCTTTCTTT
>many|TRBV5-1|.|TRBJ2-7
CASSTWDGSYEQYF
TGCGCCAGCAGCACGTGGGACGGTTCCTACGAGCAGTACTTC
>few|TRBV20-1|.|TRBJ2-2
CSANGDTGELFF
TGCAGTGCTAACGGGGACACCGGGGAGCTGTTTTTT
>few|TRBV20-1|.|TRBJ1-5
CSANHRGGQGGNQPQHF
TGCAGTGCTAACCACCGGGGGGGGCAGGGAGGGAATCAGCCCCAGCATTTT
>.|TRBV19|.|TRBJ2-7
CASSAHWRATYEQYF
TGTGCCAGTAGTGCCCACTGGCGGGCTACCTACGAGCAGTACTTC
>few|TRBV20-1|TRBD2|TRBJ2-1
CSAGESGSEVNEQFF
TGCAGTGCGGGGGAAAGCGGGAGCGAGGTAAATGAGCAGTTCTTC
>.|TRBV30|.|TRBJ2-1
CAWYRRLGGMFDEQFF
TGTGCCTGGTACCGCCGACTAGGGGGGATGTTTGATGAGCAGTTCTTC
>.|TRBV6-5|.|TRBJ2-7
CASSYYPDGYEQYF
TGTGCCAGCAGTTACTACCCGGACGGATACGAGCAGTACTTC